This passage covers 23 T cell receptor beta chains from one sample sequenced in a study of technical replicates of blood from a few donors. Profiling relied on immunoSEQ multiplex PCR, and the TCRdb table lists in-frame clones only, not all of them. The data contain under 90,000 clones, about 92% of them singletons. Specimen: T cells isolated from PBMCs. All receptors come from a human donor in good health.

This clone was detected once. The rearrangement links TRBV28 to TRBJ2-2; D may be TRBD2 (6 bases). The CDR3 has 19 residues. Trimming took off 10 bases at V and 10 bases at J, with 37 bases between the two ends. Germline V CDR1 and CDR2: MDHEN, SYDVKM. CDR3 sequence (DNA): TGTGCCACCTTGGGATACGGGGGAGCCCCAACATTCCTTGTTTCGGAGCTGTTTTTT. Translating gives CATLGYGGAPTFLVSELFF.

The rearrangement links TRBV7-6 to TRBJ2-2; D call uncertain. Looked up from germline, CDR1 is SGHVS and CDR2 is FNYEAQ. Trimming took off 2 bases at V and 7 bases at J, with 8 bases between the two ends. The CDR3 totals 13 residues. The CDR3 nucleotides are TGTGCCAGCAGCTTAAGTCGCGGCGGGGAGCTGTTTTTT. Protein: CASSLSRGGELFF.

The chain has TRBV6-5 and TRBJ2-5, with TRBD1 identical over 7 bases. The J call is uncertain, as TRBJ2-7 better fits the DNA end. Germline CDR1 and CDR2: MNHEY and SVGAGI. The CDR3 extends over 12 amino acids. The CDR3 DNA sequence: TGTGCCAGCAGTACGACAGGGACCGAGCAGTACTTC. This gives the protein CASSTTGTEQYF.

The chain combines TRBV10-3 with TRBJ2-3; 11 bases fit TRBD2. This CDR3 has 17 amino acids. V shed 3 bases, J shed 3 bases, and the junction held 8 bases outside the gene matches. In germline, CDR1 is ENHRY, CDR2 SYGVKD. As DNA, the CDR3 is TGTGCCATCAGTGAACTCACTAGCGGGAGTACGACAGATACGCAGTATTTT. Protein sequence: CAISELTSGSTTDTQYF.

V gene TRBV6-1 combines with J gene TRBJ2-2, with 10 bases aligning to TRBD1. The length of the CDR3 is 14 residues. V trimming: 10 bases; J trimming: 5 bases; junction bases outside the gene matches: 7. From germline, CDR1 is MNHNS and CDR2 SASEGT. The CDR3 sequence: CAINRDRGTGELFF. The CDR3 DNA reads as TGTGCCATCAACCGGGACAGGGGTACCGGGGAGCTGTTTTTT.

The sample holds one count of this clone. V usage is TRBV5-6 and J usage is TRBJ1-2, with TRBD1 identical over 9 bases. Per the germline V gene, CDR1 is SGHDT and CDR2 is YYEEEE. The CDR3 is 15 amino acids. V trimming: 4 bases; J trimming: 8 bases; junction bases outside the gene matches: 12. CDR3 coding DNA: TGTGCCAGCAGCACCGGGACAGGGTTAGGTTTCGGCTACACCTTC. This codes for CASSTGTGLGFGYTF.

This clone has just one count. V usage is TRBV21-1 and J usage is TRBJ2-3; the D segment call TRBD2 is taken from the table without a DNA check. TRBV21-1 is a documented pseudogene. The CDR3 runs 18 residues. CDR3 coding DNA: TGTGCCAGCAGCGGACGCGGGACTAGCAATTCCACCACAGATACGCAGTATTTT. It codes for CASSGRGTSNSTTDTQYF.

The V call is TRBV5-5, the J call TRBJ1-2; D is perhaps TRBD1 (5 bases). Germline-derived CDR1 and CDR2 are SGHKS and YYEKEE (reference sequence). V lost 1 base and J 3 bases, leaving 19 bases between the germline ends. The CDR3 is made up of 17 amino acids. The CDR3 DNA reads TGTGCCAGCAGCTTGATGTACGGACAAAATCGATACTATGGCTACACCTTC. Protein: CASSLMYGQNRYYGYTF.

This clone was detected once. CDR3 in DNA: TGTGCCAGCAGCCCCAGGTCGGGGGGCCCATACAATGAGCAGTTCTTC. Translated: CASSPRSGGPYNEQFF. This chain uses TRBV7-3 with TRBJ2-1, with a tentative D call TRBD2 (7 bases). The CDR3 runs 16 residues. V gave up 5 bases and J gave up 4 bases, with 18 bases separating them. Germline CDR1 and CDR2: SGHTA and FQGTGA.

This clone has only one observation. J is TRBJ2-5 and V is TRBV5-1; tentative D call: TRBD1 (5 bases). V lost 2 bases and J 1 base, leaving 15 bases between the germline ends. Germline V gene sequence: CDR1 SGHRS, CDR2 YFSETQ. The CDR3 spans 16 residues. The CDR3 protein is CASSLRPTEVQETQYF. In DNA form, the CDR3 reads TGCGCCAGCAGCTTACGACCGACAGAAGTCCAAGAGACCCAGTACTTC.

The chain is built from TRBV27 and TRBJ1-5; 10 bases map to TRBD1. The CDR3 covers 15 residues. The germline V gene has CDR1 MNHEY and CDR2 SMNVEV (reference sequence). V lost 6 bases, J lost 3 bases, and 5 bases stayed unmatched. Here the CDR3 DNA reads TGTGCCAGCAGAAGACAGGGGGCTTCCAATCAGCCCCAGCATTTT. It encodes CASRRQGASNQPQHF.

This clone was seen just once. This rearrangement joins TRBV27 to TRBJ2-1, with 10 bases matching TRBD2. The CDR3 runs 19 residues. Trimming took 7 bases from V and 6 from J; bases not matched to a gene: 21. Germline CDR1 is MNHEY and CDR2 is SMNVEV (reference sequence). CDR3: CASKYLFRTSGPIINEQFF. CDR3 DNA sequence: TGTGCCAGCAAGTATCTTTTCAGGACTAGCGGCCCTATTATCAATGAGCAGTTCTTC.

The chain recombines TRBV11-2 with TRBJ1-2, with a tentative D call TRBD1 (6 bases). Trimming cost V 5 bases and J 7 bases, with 14 bases left between them. There are 13 residues in the CDR3. The germline gives CDR1 SGHAT, CDR2 FQNNGV. CDR3 amino acids: CASSPQGLGGYTF. The CDR3 bases are TGTGCCAGCAGCCCCCAGGGGCTGGGTGGCTACACCTTC.

In its sample, this clone was seen a few times. The chain's CDR3 is CASSGIGLAAYNEQFF. Written as DNA, the CDR3 is TGTGCCAGCAGTGGAATAGGACTAGCGGCCTACAATGAGCAGTTCTTC. The V and J genes are TRBV2 and TRBJ2-1; 10 bases align to TRBD2. This CDR3 spans 16 amino acids. In germline, CDR1 is SNHLY, CDR2 FYNNEI. The V gene end was trimmed by 4 bases and the J gene end by 2 bases; junction bases not matched to a gene: 5.

This clone came up a few times. The CDR3 coding sequence is TGTGCCAGCAGAACCCGACAAATGGATGGCTACACCTTC. It is translated as CASRTRQMDGYTF. The chain uses TRBV6-5 and TRBJ1-2; the D is unclear. Germline CDR1 is MNHEY and CDR2 is SVGAGI. Trimming removed 6 bases at V and 6 bases at J, with 14 bases between. CDR3 length: 13 residues.

The gene calls are TRBV18 and TRBJ2-1; 10 positions match TRBD1. Germline V gene lookup returns CDR1 KGHSH and CDR2 LQKENI. With V trimmed by 3 bases and J by 3 bases, 8 bases remained unmatched. The CDR3 length is 17 residues. The CDR3 reads CASSPPLDRGGYNEQFF. CDR3 bases: TGTGCCAGCTCACCCCCCCTGGACAGGGGGGGCTACAATGAGCAGTTCTTC. The full variable domain, rest sourced from reference TRBV18 and TRBJ2-1, is NAGVMQNPRHLVRRRGQEARLRCSPMKGHSHVYWYRQLPEEGLKFMVYLQKENIIDESGMPKERFSAEFPKEGPSILRIQQVVRGDSAAYFCASSPPLDRGGYNEQFFGPGTRLTVL.

The chain is built from TRBV7-9 and TRBJ1-2, with a weak D call TRBD1 (6 bases). V lost 6 bases to trimming and J lost 7 bases, with 21 bases between them. The germline gives CDR1 SEHNR, CDR2 FQNEAQ (reference sequence). This CDR3 contains 15 residues. In DNA, the CDR3 is TGTGCCAGCAGGGCAGGATGGGCAGGGGCTACTGGCTACACCTTC. Its protein is CASRAGWAGATGYTF. Full variable domain (rest looked up from reference TRBV7-9 and TRBJ1-2): DTGVSQNPRHKITKRGQNVTFRCDPISEHNRLYWYRQTLGQGPEFLTYFQNEAQLEKSRLLSDRFSAERPKGSFSTLEIQRTEQGDSAMYLCASRAGWAGATGYTFGSGTRLTVV.

CDR3 in DNA: TGTGCCAGCAGTTACTCGAAGACATCATGGTACTTC. It yields the protein CASSYSKTSWYF. V and J are TRBV6-5 and TRBJ2-7; D gene uncertain. The CDR3 is 12 amino acids. The germline CDR1 and CDR2 sequences are MNHEY and SVGAGI. Trimming pared 0 bases from V and 12 bases from J, leaving 12 bases between.

This clone was counted between two and nine times. This sequence joins TRBV14 and TRBJ1-1, with D unresolved. The V gene lost 4 bases and the J gene lost 8 bases, with 14 bases spanning the gap. Germline CDR1 reads SGHDN; CDR2 reads FVKESK. This CDR3 is 13 amino acids long. The chain's CDR3 is CASSRGLLLEAFF. The CDR3 bases are TGTGCCAGCAGCCGAGGTCTACTACTGGAAGCTTTCTTT. The full variable domain, its missing parts supplied by reference TRBV14 and TRBJ1-1, is EAGVTQFPSHSVIEKGQTVTLRCDPISGHDNLYWYRRVMGKEIKFLLHFVKESKQDESGMPNNRFLAERTGGTYSTLKVQPAELEDSGVYFCASSRGLLLEAFFGQGTRLTVV.

The chain is built from TRBV9 and TRBJ2-2, with D hard to call. Trimming took 0 bases from V and 6 from J, leaving 15 bases between them. The germline CDR1 and CDR2 sequences are SGDLS and YYNGEE. The CDR3 sequence is 16 residues long. The CDR3 loop is CASSVEQTLVPGELFF. The CDR3 bases are TGTGCCAGCAGCGTAGAACAGACCCTGGTACCCGGGGAGCTGTTTTTT.

The V call is TRBV27, the J call TRBJ2-3; a possible D gene is TRBD2 (6 bases). The CDR3 extends over 14 amino acids. V was clipped by 7 bases and J by 4 bases, with 15 bases between them. In germline, CDR1 is MNHEY, CDR2 SMNVEV (reference sequence). CDR3 residues: CASIDGERADTQYF. CDR3 coding DNA: TGTGCCAGCATTGATGGGGAGCGGGCAGATACGCAGTATTTT.

V is TRBV5-1 and J is TRBJ1-2; perhaps TRBD1 as D (5 bases). Trimming removed 5 bases at V and 0 bases at J, with 14 bases between. Germline assignment: CDR1 SGHRS and CDR2 YFSETQ. There are 15 residues in the CDR3. Here the CDR3 DNA reads TGCGCCAGCAGACCCTCGGGGACTCCTAACTATGGCTACACCTTC. Translating gives CASRPSGTPNYGYTF.

This clone has a single count. The chain is built from TRBV28 and TRBJ1-1, with 10 bases matching TRBD1. From germline, CDR1 is MDHEN and CDR2 SYDVKM. V shed 5 bases and J 0 bases; nucleotides not matched to a gene: 6. The CDR3 runs 16 residues. The CDR3 nucleotides read TGTGCCAGCAGTATGACAGGGGGCATTTTGAACACTGAAGCTTTCTTT. Protein: CASSMTGGILNTEAFF. Based on the CDR3 plus reference TRBV28 and TRBJ1-1, the full variable domain is DVKVTQSSRYLVKRTGEKVFLECVQDMDHENMFWYRQDPGLGLRLIYFSYDVKMKEKGDIPEGYSVSREKKERFSLILESASTNQTSMYLCASSMTGGILNTEAFFGQGTRLTVV.